By share of the sample, the clone carrying this T cell receptor beta chain is medium-sized (0.01 to 0.1%). Here immunoSEQ multiplex PCR was the method, and the copy in TCRdb shows in-frame clones only, minus some. The profile shows about 46,000 clones, approximately 78% of them singletons. Trimming stripped 5 bases from V and 2 bases from J, with 10 bases between. Per germline, CDR1 SGHDT and CDR2 YYEEEE. The CDR3 extends over 13 amino acids. This sample is part of a study of memory CD4+ T cells and cytomegalovirus serostatus. The sort gate was single viable CD3+CD4+CD8-CD45RO+ cells for memory CD4+ T cells.

This receptor was identified in an adult in good health and CMV-seronegative. The chain is built from TRBV5-6 and TRBJ1-2; D is possibly TRBD1 (5 bases). Specimen: memory CD4+ T cells from blood. The CDR3, as DNA: TGTGCCAGCAGGGTGGGACGGAACTATGGCTACACCTTC. Translated, it gives CASRVGRNYGYTF.